This entry lists 27 T cell receptor beta chains sequenced from one sample in a study of shared clonotypes between healthy human individuals. TCRdb's table, derived via immunoSEQ multiplex PCR, lists solely in-frame clones and lacks some. Seen here are millions of clones, 90% to 95% observed once, and the top ten hold 0.13%. Sequencing was performed on naive CD4+ T cells sorted from blood. Subset noted: CD45RA+ positively selected. These receptors all come from a man between 18 and 29 years old in good health.

The rearrangement links TRBV2 to TRBJ2-7, with D hard to call. The CDR3 is made up of 13 amino acids. The germline CDR1 and CDR2 sequences are SNHLY and FYNNEI. With 0 bases removed from V and 12 bases from J, the gap between germline ends came to 15 bases. Written as DNA, the CDR3 is TGTGCCAGCAGTGAAGCGGCTAACCACGCCCGGTACTTC. Translating it yields CASSEAANHARYF.

This chain joins TRBV2 and TRBJ1-4; 11 bases are a match to TRBD1. Germline CDR1 reads SNHLY; CDR2 reads FYNNEI. The CDR3 is 16 amino acids. V was clipped by 4 bases and J by 0 bases; unmatched bases: 1. In DNA, the CDR3 is TGTGCCAGCAGTGGGGGACAGGGGGCAACTAATGAAAAACTGTTTTTT. The encoded protein is CASSGGQGATNEKLFF. Using reference TRBV2 and TRBJ1-4 for the parts outside the CDR3, the full variable domain is EPEVTQTPSHQVTQMGQEVILRCVPISNHLYFYWYRQILGQKVEFLVSFYNNEISEKSEIFDDQFSVERPDGSNFTLKIRSTKLEDSAMYFCASSGGQGATNEKLFFGSGTQLSVL.

The chain has TRBV6-6 and TRBJ1-5, with D uncertain. The V end was cut by 2 bases, the J end by 7 bases, with 6 bases between. The CDR3 totals 12 residues. Germline CDR1 is MNHNY and CDR2 is SVGAGI (reference sequence). DNA for the CDR3: TGTGCCAGCAGTTACGAAAGGCAGCCCCAGCATTTT. It specifies CASSYERQPQHF.

V is TRBV20-1 and J is TRBJ2-7, with TRBD2 as a possible D gene (5 bases). V lost 8 bases, J lost 3 bases, and 11 bases lay in between. The germline V gene has CDR1 DFQATT and CDR2 SNEGSKA (reference sequence). CDR3 length: 11 amino acids. The CDR3 nucleotides are TGCAGTACCACCGGGGACTACGAGCAGTACTTC. This translates into CSTTGDYEQYF.

V gene TRBV10-3 combines with J gene TRBJ2-7; D may be TRBD1 (6 bases). CDR3 length: 14 amino acids. The ends were cut back, 7 bases at V and 3 bases at J, with 16 bases in the middle. Germline CDR1 and CDR2: ENHRY and SYGVKD. The CDR3 loop is CAINQQQGFYEQYF. The CDR3 bases are TGTGCCATCAACCAACAACAGGGTTTCTACGAGCAGTACTTC.

The rearrangement joins TRBV18 to TRBJ2-3, with D hard to call. The germline V gene encodes CDR1 KGHSH and CDR2 LQKENI. The CDR3 contains 13 residues. The V and J ends lost 3 bases and 6 bases respectively, with 10 bases between them. Here the CDR3 reads CASSPASYDTQYF. The CDR3 DNA reads as TGTGCCAGCTCACCCGCCAGTTATGATACGCAGTATTTT.

This sequence joins TRBV10-3 and TRBJ2-1, with D possibly TRBD1 on 6 matching bases. Germline V gene lookup returns CDR1 ENHRY and CDR2 SYGVKD. V dropped 6 bases and J dropped 8 bases, with 14 bases sitting between them. This CDR3 has 13 amino acids. The chain's CDR3 is CAISQKGQDEQFF. The CDR3 DNA reads as TGTGCCATCAGCCAGAAGGGACAAGATGAGCAGTTCTTC.

This chain uses TRBV25-1 with TRBJ2-5; D gene ambiguous. Trimming left V 4 bases short and J 0 bases short, with 12 bases between. Germline V lookup: CDR1 MGHDK, CDR2 SYGVNS. This CDR3 spans 15 amino acids. CDR3 residues: CASSVTDWYQETQYF. CDR3 nucleotides: TGTGCCAGCAGTGTCACAGATTGGTACCAAGAGACCCAGTACTTC.

The CDR3 DNA reads as TGCGCCAGCAGCCGAGTGGGACAGGACTATGGCTACACCTTC. This codes for CASSRVGQDYGYTF. V usage is TRBV5-1 and J usage is TRBJ1-2; 8 bases are a match to TRBD1. Germline loops: CDR1 SGHRS, CDR2 YFSETQ. The CDR3 has 14 amino acids. Losses at the gene ends were 4 bases for V and 3 bases for J; bases not matched to a gene: 5.

This chain links TRBV7-2 with TRBJ1-4; D perhaps matches TRBD1 (6 bases). Germline values: CDR1 SGHTA, CDR2 FQGNSA. The V end was cut by 5 bases, the J end by 11 bases, with 12 bases between. This CDR3 comprises 12 residues. The CDR3 coding sequence is TGTGCCAGCAGCGTTAAGGGGGATAAACTGTTTTTT. Translating it yields CASSVKGDKLFF. The full variable domain, rest sourced from reference TRBV7-2 and TRBJ1-4, is GAGVSQSPSNKVTEKGKDVELRCDPISGHTALYWYRQSLGQGLEFLIYFQGNSAPDKSGLPSDRFSAERTGGSVSTLTIQRTQQEDSAVYLCASSVKGDKLFFGSGTQLSVL.

The chain is built from TRBV7-8 and TRBJ1-5; D not certain. Germline V gene lookup returns CDR1 SGHVS and CDR2 FQNEAQ. V lost 4 bases and J 6 bases, leaving 7 bases between the germline ends. CDR3 size: 12 residues. CDR3 loop: CASSSAGQPQHF. Written as DNA, the CDR3 is TGTGCCAGCAGCTCAGCGGGTCAGCCCCAGCATTTT.

This clone has just one count. The rearrangement uses TRBV10-2 and TRBJ1-5, with 9 bases fitting TRBD1. From germline, CDR1 is WSHSY and CDR2 SAAADI. J lost 7 bases, V lost 5 bases, and 9 bases had no gene match. This CDR3 contains 15 residues. The CDR3 region has the DNA TGCGCCAGCAGTTCCCCGGGACAGGGTTACCAGCCCCAGCATTTT. Translation: CASSSPGQGYQPQHF.

This chain uses TRBV10-3 with TRBJ2-7; 9 positions match TRBD2. The CDR3 totals 16 residues. Germline CDR1 ENHRY, CDR2 SYGVKD. Trimming removed 2 bases from V and 6 bases from J; junction bases left unmatched: 11. CDR3 amino acids: CAISESPPSGAAEQYF. The CDR3 coding sequence is TGTGCCATCAGTGAGAGCCCCCCTAGCGGGGCGGCCGAGCAGTACTTC.

This chain uses TRBV15 with TRBJ2-7; a weak D match, TRBD2 (5 bases). The CDR3 sequence is 11 residues long. Between the trimmed V and J ends, which lost 4 bases and 7 bases, there was a span of 8 bases. CDR1 is LNHNV, CDR2 YYDKDF, per germline (reference sequence). CDR3 amino acids: CATSTSGEQYF. CDR3 nucleotide sequence: TGTGCCACCAGCACCTCGGGGGAGCAGTACTTC.

The rearrangement links TRBV9 to TRBJ2-7, with D maybe TRBD1 (6 bases). V was trimmed by 0 bases and J by 3 bases, leaving 16 bases between them. The length of the CDR3 is 16 residues. From germline, CDR1 is SGDLS and CDR2 YYNGEE. CDR3 protein: CASSVAIGTSVYEQYF. For the CDR3, the DNA is TGTGCCAGCAGCGTAGCTATAGGGACAAGTGTCTACGAGCAGTACTTC.

The chain carries TRBV2 and TRBJ2-5, with D possibly matching TRBD1 (7 bases). CDR3 length: 15 amino acids. V lost 6 bases to trimming and J lost 2 bases, with 16 bases between them. Germline CDR1 SNHLY, CDR2 FYNNEI. The CDR3 loop reads CASRGGTAIQETQYF. The CDR3 nucleotides are TGTGCCAGCAGGGGCGGGACAGCCATTCAAGAGACCCAGTACTTC. Full variable domain (remainder filled in from reference TRBV2 and TRBJ2-5): EPEVTQTPSHQVTQMGQEVILRCVPISNHLYFYWYRQILGQKVEFLVSFYNNEISEKSEIFDDQFSVERPDGSNFTLKIRSTKLEDSAMYFCASRGGTAIQETQYFGPGTRLLVL.

CDR3 bases: TGTGCCACCAGGGGGCCTGGCACAGATACGCAGTATTTT. Translated: CATRGPGTDTQYF. This chain links TRBV6-5 with TRBJ2-3; TRBD1 matches 8 bases. Germline V gene data show CDR1 as MNHEY and CDR2 as SVGAGI. V shed 10 bases and J 1 base; nucleotides not matched to a gene: 4. The CDR3 has 13 residues.

The chain links TRBV5-4 to TRBJ2-5, with a weak D call TRBD1 (6 bases). The V gene lost 4 bases and the J gene lost 4 bases, with 23 bases spanning the gap. The germline CDR1 and CDR2 sequences are SGHNT and YYREEE (reference sequence). The CDR3 consists of 17 residues. The chain's CDR3 is CASSPGPHTGRGETQYF. CDR3 nucleotides: TGTGCCAGCAGCCCGGGCCCCCACACAGGGCGTGGAGAGACCCAGTACTTC.

The chain employs TRBV5-6 and TRBJ2-4; D uncertain. The CDR3 is made up of 14 amino acids. V gave up 3 bases and J gave up 8 bases, with 15 bases separating them. Germline values: CDR1 SGHDT, CDR2 YYEEEE. CDR3 loop: CASSSQFAPDIQYF. The DNA of the CDR3 is TGTGCCAGCAGCTCCCAGTTTGCCCCCGACATTCAGTACTTC.

This clone was recorded only once. The same CDR3 can be traced to other DNA sequences in this sample. The chain is built from TRBV10-3 and TRBJ1-5; no clear D. V was clipped by 2 bases and J by 3 bases, with 8 bases between them. This CDR3 contains 14 residues. Germline V gene data show CDR1 as ENHRY and CDR2 as SYGVKD. CDR3 sequence: CAISEQGINQPQHF. The CDR3 DNA sequence: TGTGCCATCAGTGAGCAAGGGATCAATCAGCCCCAGCATTTT.

This clone was detected once. V is TRBV30 and J is TRBJ2-1, with 10 positions matching TRBD2. The CDR3 loop spans 19 amino acids. The junction had 17 bases not matched to a gene; V was cut back by 3 bases and J by 3 bases. The germline V gene encodes CDR1 GTSNPN and CDR2 SVGIG (reference sequence). This CDR3 is CAWSSLRSGGASFYNEQFF. CDR3 sequence (DNA): TGTGCCTGGAGCTCCCTTCGGAGCGGGGGGGCATCATTCTACAATGAGCAGTTCTTC.

With regard to this clone: In the same sample, other DNA sequences code for this CDR3. The chain couples TRBV28 to TRBJ1-2, with D possibly matching TRBD1 (5 bases). This CDR3 contains 13 residues. CDR1 is MDHEN, CDR2 SYDVKM, per germline. V dropped 3 bases and J dropped 4 bases, with 9 bases sitting between them. The CDR3 here is CASSFGQGYGYTF. CDR3 DNA sequence: TGTGCCAGCAGTTTCGGTCAGGGCTATGGCTACACCTTC.

The chain couples TRBV9 to TRBJ1-3; no definite D call. Trimming cost V 1 base and J 4 bases, with 9 bases left between them. There are 14 residues in the CDR3. CDR1 and CDR2 (germline): SGDLS, YYNGEE. The DNA of the CDR3 is TGTGCCAGCAGCGTAACGGAAGTCGGAAACACCATATATTTT. The encoded protein is CASSVTEVGNTIYF.

This clone showed up just once. The chain combines TRBV9 with TRBJ2-7; perhaps TRBD2 as D (5 bases). The V end was cut by 5 bases, the J end by 0 bases, with 21 bases between. CDR3 length equals 17 residues. From germline, CDR1 is SGDLS and CDR2 YYNGEE. The CDR3 protein is CASSRYGRGKSSYEQYF. CDR3 nucleotide sequence: TGTGCCAGCAGTCGTTATGGGAGAGGGAAGAGCTCCTACGAGCAGTACTTC.

The gene calls are TRBV5-4 and TRBJ2-1; maybe TRBD2 (5 bases). V lost 2 bases and J 7 bases, leaving 13 bases between the germline ends. The CDR3 contains 14 residues. Looked up from germline, CDR1 is SGHNT and CDR2 is YYREEE (reference sequence). CDR3 sequence: CASSFVAPGNEQFF. The CDR3 bases are TGTGCCAGCAGCTTTGTAGCGCCGGGGAATGAGCAGTTCTTC.

The J gene is TRBJ1-1, the V gene TRBV7-2; a possible D gene is TRBD1 (5 bases). V was trimmed by 6 bases and J by 0 bases, leaving 11 bases between them. CDR1 and CDR2 (germline): SGHTA, FQGNSA. The CDR3 runs to 14 residues. This CDR3 is CASRPGPMNTEAFF. In nucleotides, the CDR3 is TGTGCCAGCAGACCGGGGCCGATGAACACTGAAGCTTTCTTT.

This clone was seen once. This chain joins TRBV6-5 and TRBJ2-7, with D perhaps given as TRBD1 or TRBD2 (6 bases each). This CDR3 is 15 amino acids long. V lost 6 bases and J lost 4, with 19 bases in between. The germline V gene has CDR1 MNHEY and CDR2 SVGAGI. CDR3 loop: CASSRGGNTLYEQYF. DNA for the CDR3: TGTGCCAGCAGCCGAGGGGGGAACACATTATACGAGCAGTACTTC.